Listed below are T cell receptor beta chains from one sample, sequenced in a study of blood T cell repertoires in COVID-19. The protocol was immunoSEQ multiplex PCR, while the TCRdb copy is restricted to in-frame clones and leaves out a portion. The table has a few hundred thousand clones, around 84% seen once. The sequencing input was PBMCs or T cells enriched from blood (not recorded which). Receptors originate from a man aged 25 to 45 with acute COVID-19. CDR3s include the opening cysteine and the closing phenylalanine or tryptophan. A D gene is named only where the DNA matches it firmly. Clone sizes are given selectively: once, few, many, or a class where the clone is expanded.

j_call: TRBJ1-2
clone_size: .
v_call: TRBV27
d_call: .
cdr3_aa: CASSFSNLIGRGYTF
cdr3_nt: TGTGCCAGCAGTTTTTCGAACCTCATCGGCAGGGGCTACACCTTC

j_call: TRBJ2-5
clone_size: .
v_call: TRBV24-1
d_call: .
cdr3_aa: CATSPGDSEGTQYF
cdr3_nt: TGTGCCACCAGCCCCGGTGATAGCGAGGGGACCCAGTACTTC

j_call: TRBJ1-6
clone_size: .
v_call: TRBV3-1/TRBV3-2
d_call: .
cdr3_aa: CASSPSSTQGYNSPLHF
cdr3_nt: TGTGCCAGCAGCCCGAGCTCCACGCAGGGGTATAATTCACCCCTCCACTTT

j_call: TRBJ1-2
clone_size: .
v_call: TRBV4-3
d_call: TRBD1
cdr3_aa: CASSVGQALDFYGYTF
cdr3_nt: TGCGCCAGCAGCGTGGGACAGGCCCTAGACTTCTATGGCTACACCTTC

j_call: TRBJ2-1
clone_size: few
v_call: TRBV25-1
d_call: TRBD2
cdr3_aa: CASSIPGGQFF
cdr3_nt: TGTGCCAGCAGTATCCCGGGGGGTCAGTTCTTC

j_call: TRBJ1-4
clone_size: .
v_call: TRBV7-9
d_call: .
cdr3_aa: CASSLGQTNREKLFF
cdr3_nt: TGTGCCAGCAGCCTGGGTCAAACGAACAGGGAAAAACTGTTTTTT

j_call: TRBJ1-6
clone_size: .
v_call: TRBV28
d_call: TRBD1
cdr3_aa: CASSFTRTGGNSPLHF
cdr3_nt: TGTGCCAGCAGTTTTACCCGGACAGGGGGGAATTCACCCCTCCACTTT

j_call: TRBJ1-2
clone_size: .
v_call: TRBV7-9
d_call: TRBD1
cdr3_aa: CASSETGVYGYTF
cdr3_nt: TGTGCCAGCAGCGAAACAGGGGTCTATGGCTACACCTTC

j_call: TRBJ2-2
clone_size: .
v_call: TRBV29-1
d_call: TRBD2
cdr3_aa: CSAHSGSTGELFF
cdr3_nt: TGCAGCGCTCATAGCGGGAGCACCGGGGAGCTGTTTTTT

j_call: TRBJ1-3
clone_size: few
v_call: TRBV27
d_call: TRBD1
cdr3_aa: CASRESTGSGNTIYF
cdr3_nt: TGTGCCAGCAGAGAGTCGACAGGGTCTGGAAACACCATATATTTT

j_call: TRBJ1-3
clone_size: .
v_call: TRBV10-2
d_call: .
cdr3_aa: CASSGRAPASNTIYF
cdr3_nt: TGCGCCAGCAGTGGCAGGGCCCCGGCGTCGAACACCATATATTTT

j_call: TRBJ2-1
clone_size: .
v_call: TRBV6-4
d_call: TRBD2
cdr3_aa: CASSALAGWSYNEQFF
cdr3_nt: TGTGCCAGCAGCGCGCTAGCGGGATGGTCCTACAATGAGCAGTTCTTC

j_call: TRBJ1-1
clone_size: .
v_call: TRBV18
d_call: .
cdr3_aa: CASSLGGTNTEAFF
cdr3_nt: TGTGCCAGCTCACTGGGAGGGACGAACACTGAAGCTTTCTTT

j_call: TRBJ1-1
clone_size: .
v_call: TRBV5-1
d_call: TRBD1
cdr3_aa: CASSTTGGSTEAFF
cdr3_nt: TGCGCCAGCAGTACGACAGGGGGATCTACTGAAGCTTTCTTT

j_call: TRBJ2-1
clone_size: once
v_call: TRBV10-1
d_call: TRBD2
cdr3_aa: CASSLTSGGRNEQFF
cdr3_nt: TGCGCCAGCAGCCTCACTAGCGGGGGCAGGAATGAGCAGTTCTTC

j_call: TRBJ1-2
clone_size: .
v_call: TRBV18
d_call: .
cdr3_aa: CASSPSGASGYTF
cdr3_nt: TGTGCCAGCTCACCATCAGGGGCATCTGGCTACACCTTC

j_call: TRBJ1-4
clone_size: .
v_call: TRBV9
d_call: .
cdr3_aa: CASSRRTFEKLFF
cdr3_nt: TGTGCCAGCAGCCGCCGTACATTCGAAAAACTGTTTTTT

j_call: TRBJ1-1
clone_size: .
v_call: TRBV18
d_call: .
cdr3_aa: CASSPRQENTEAFF
cdr3_nt: TGTGCCAGCTCACCAAGACAGGAGAACACTGAAGCTTTCTTT

j_call: TRBJ1-2
clone_size: once
v_call: TRBV30
d_call: .
cdr3_aa: CAFTEYYGYTF
cdr3_nt: TGTGCCTTTACAGAGTACTATGGCTACACCTTC

j_call: TRBJ1-5
clone_size: .
v_call: TRBV19
d_call: .
cdr3_aa: CASTGQTSNQPQHF
cdr3_nt: TGTGCCAGTACTGGACAGACTAGCAATCAGCCCCAGCATTTT

j_call: TRBJ2-1
clone_size: .
v_call: TRBV6-5
d_call: TRBD2
cdr3_aa: CASSYSPSGSYNEQFF
cdr3_nt: TGTGCCAGCAGTTACTCGCCCAGCGGGAGCTACAATGAGCAGTTCTTC

j_call: TRBJ2-5
clone_size: .
v_call: TRBV20-1
d_call: .
cdr3_aa: CSASSIQGETQYF
cdr3_nt: TGCAGTGCTAGTTCGATTCAGGGGGAGACCCAGTACTTC

j_call: TRBJ2-2
clone_size: .
v_call: TRBV2
d_call: TRBD2
cdr3_aa: CASSMGLEGAGELFF
cdr3_nt: TGTGCCAGCAGCATGGGACTAGAGGGTGCCGGGGAGCTGTTTTTT

j_call: TRBJ2-3
clone_size: .
v_call: TRBV11-3
d_call: TRBD1
cdr3_aa: CASSLGQGASTDTQYF
cdr3_nt: TGTGCCAGCAGCTTAGGACAGGGGGCAAGTACAGATACGCAGTATTTT

j_call: TRBJ1-3
clone_size: .
v_call: TRBV19
d_call: TRBD1
cdr3_aa: CASSFRQGEVGSGNTIYF
cdr3_nt: TGTGCCAGTAGTTTCAGACAGGGGGAGGTGGGCTCTGGAAACACCATATATTTT

j_call: TRBJ1-2
clone_size: .
v_call: TRBV5-4
d_call: .
cdr3_aa: CASTTEGGRNYGYTF
cdr3_nt: TGTGCCAGCACCACGGAGGGCGGCCGTAACTATGGCTACACCTTC

j_call: TRBJ1-1
clone_size: .
v_call: TRBV5-1
d_call: TRBD1
cdr3_aa: CASSSQTGANTEAFF
cdr3_nt: TGCGCCAGCAGCTCTCAAACAGGGGCGAACACTGAAGCTTTCTTT

j_call: TRBJ1-2
clone_size: .
v_call: TRBV9
d_call: TRBD1
cdr3_aa: CASSVVPGQGGQYGYTF
cdr3_nt: TGTGCCAGCAGCGTAGTACCGGGACAGGGTGGTCAATATGGCTACACCTTC

j_call: TRBJ1-4
clone_size: .
v_call: TRBV6-5
d_call: .
cdr3_aa: CASSYDRRGEKLFF
cdr3_nt: TGTGCCAGCAGTTACGATCGACGGGGAGAAAAACTGTTTTTT

j_call: TRBJ2-5
clone_size: .
v_call: TRBV11-2
d_call: TRBD2
cdr3_aa: CASSLGLAGVSETQYF
cdr3_nt: TGTGCCAGCAGCTTAGGACTAGCGGGAGTTAGCGAGACCCAGTACTTC

j_call: TRBJ1-2
clone_size: .
v_call: TRBV18
d_call: .
cdr3_aa: CASSPGGGVDYGYTF
cdr3_nt: TGTGCCAGCTCCCCAGGAGGAGGGGTTGACTATGGCTACACCTTC

j_call: TRBJ2-5
clone_size: .
v_call: TRBV12-3/TRBV12-4
d_call: .
cdr3_aa: CASALRDPETQYF
cdr3_nt: TGTGCCAGCGCTCTGCGGGACCCAGAGACCCAGTACTTC

j_call: TRBJ2-3
clone_size: .
v_call: TRBV5-6
d_call: TRBD2
cdr3_aa: CASSLLGGYDTQYF
cdr3_nt: TGTGCCAGCAGCTTGCTGGGGGGGTATGATACGCAGTATTTT

j_call: TRBJ1-4
clone_size: once
v_call: TRBV29-1
d_call: .
cdr3_aa: CSVEPGQGEKLFF
cdr3_nt: TGCAGCGTAGAGCCGGGACAAGGTGAAAAACTGTTTTTT

j_call: TRBJ1-2
clone_size: .
v_call: TRBV5-4
d_call: .
cdr3_aa: CASSASGWPANYGYTF
cdr3_nt: TGTGCCAGCAGCGCTAGCGGATGGCCAGCGAACTATGGCTACACCTTC

j_call: TRBJ1-1
clone_size: few
v_call: TRBV11-2
d_call: .
cdr3_aa: CASSLAGVGAFF
cdr3_nt: TGTGCCAGCAGCTTAGCCGGGGTGGGAGCTTTCTTT

j_call: TRBJ2-3
clone_size: .
v_call: TRBV28
d_call: .
cdr3_aa: CASSLLSGPRLAQYF
cdr3_nt: TGTGCCAGCAGTTTATTATCAGGGCCCCGGTTGGCGCAGTATTTT

j_call: TRBJ1-2
clone_size: .
v_call: TRBV9
d_call: .
cdr3_aa: CASSYRQSANYGYTF
cdr3_nt: TGTGCCAGCAGCTATAGACAGTCAGCTAACTATGGCTACACCTTC

j_call: TRBJ2-1
clone_size: .
v_call: TRBV7-2
d_call: .
cdr3_aa: CASSPPPGYNEQFF
cdr3_nt: TGTGCCAGCAGCCCCCCCCCAGGGTACAATGAGCAGTTCTTC

j_call: TRBJ1-5
clone_size: .
v_call: TRBV28
d_call: .
cdr3_aa: CASSWEQQGGWQPQHF
cdr3_nt: TGTGCCAGCAGCTGGGAACAACAGGGTGGATGGCAGCCCCAGCATTTT

j_call: TRBJ2-2
clone_size: .
v_call: TRBV7-6
d_call: TRBD2
cdr3_aa: CASSLIAGGVTGELFF
cdr3_nt: TGTGCCAGCAGCTTAATAGCGGGGGGAGTAACCGGGGAGCTGTTTTTT